This TCR beta chain was sequenced during a study of OX40 agonist ivuxolimab in advanced cancers. Overall study: Hepatocellular carcinoma, melanoma, renal cell or head and neck cancer occurred in dose-escalation patients. The dose-escalation cohort was roughly 83% male, with a mean age of around 54 years, ranging roughly 20 to 80. Earlier treatment with anti-PD-1, anti-PD-L1 or anti-CTLA-4 was permitted, and 30% to 40% had received some. Study conclusions and caveats: CD8+ T cells (on average) carried more expanded clones than CD4+ T cells.

This clone was counted a single time. Its matching antigen is unknown. V lost 2 bases and J 2 bases, leaving 10 bases between the germline ends. The CDR3 covers 14 residues. CDR1 is ENHRY, CDR2 SYGVKD, per germline. TCRdb keeps only in-frame clones here, not all; method: immunoSEQ multiplex PCR. The sample lists some 140,000 clones; approximately 90% were seen once. This rearrangement joins TRBV10-3 to TRBJ2-7, with D possibly being TRBD1 (5 bases). The input for sequencing was CD4+ or CD8+ T cells sorted from blood, taken in a trial of the OX40 agonist ivuxolimab. The clonotype comes from an adult with an advanced solid tumor such as melanoma, head and neck, liver or kidney cancer. This CDR3 is CAISEGALTYEQYF. DNA for the CDR3: TGTGCCATCAGTGAGGGGGCGCTGACCTACGAGCAGTACTTC.